This T cell receptor beta chain was profiled in a study of shared clonotypes between healthy human individuals. Broader study findings: Across a handful of donors, naive CD4 shared around 5%, naive CD8 more than 3%, memory CD4 2.3%, memory CD8 roughly 0.37%. Naive subsets generally exceeded memory subsets in estimated richness. An anticipated effect of sequencing depth on clonotype sharing among donors was recognized.

Trimming removed 3 bases at V and 4 bases at J, with 12 bases between. This CDR3 spans 14 amino acids. Germline lookup yields CDR1 SGDLS and CDR2 YYNGEE. Remarks on this clone: Antigen unknown.

For every subset, genomic DNA was evenly distributed across several immunoSEQ plates. Sequencing was performed with immunoSEQ multiplex PCR; in TCRdb, only in-frame clones are kept and a portion is missing. The sample shows about 2.5 million clones, just under 95% of them seen only once. The sequencing sample was made of naive CD4+ T cells from PBMCs. Subset given: CD45RA+ positively selected. This clonotype was obtained from a man aged 18 to 30 in good health. Some clones in this sample may be carry-over from other donors' samples. The rearrangement uses TRBV9 and TRBJ2-3; no reliable D call. The CDR3, as DNA: TGTGCCAGCAGCGGAGTACCGGGCGCAGATACGCAGTATTTT. As protein: CASSGVPGADTQYF.